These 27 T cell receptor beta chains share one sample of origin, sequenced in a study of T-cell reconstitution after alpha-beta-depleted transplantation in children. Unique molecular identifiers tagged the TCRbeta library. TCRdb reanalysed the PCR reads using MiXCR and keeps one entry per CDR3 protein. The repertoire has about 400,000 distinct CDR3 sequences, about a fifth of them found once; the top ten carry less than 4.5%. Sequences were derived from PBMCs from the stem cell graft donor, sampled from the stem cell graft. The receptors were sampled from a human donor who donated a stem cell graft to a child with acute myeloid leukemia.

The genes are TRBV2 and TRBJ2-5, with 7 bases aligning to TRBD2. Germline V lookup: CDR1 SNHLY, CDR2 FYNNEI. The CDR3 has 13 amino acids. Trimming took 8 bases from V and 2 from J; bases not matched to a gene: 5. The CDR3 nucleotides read TGTGCCAGCCACGGGGGAGGGCAAGAGACCCAGTACTTC. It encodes CASHGGGQETQYF.

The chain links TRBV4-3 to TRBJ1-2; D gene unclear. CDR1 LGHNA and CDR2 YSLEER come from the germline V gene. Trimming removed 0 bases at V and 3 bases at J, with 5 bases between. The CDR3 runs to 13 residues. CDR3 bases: TGCGCCAGCAGCCAAGATTCAGACTATGGCTACACCTTC. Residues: CASSQDSDYGYTF.

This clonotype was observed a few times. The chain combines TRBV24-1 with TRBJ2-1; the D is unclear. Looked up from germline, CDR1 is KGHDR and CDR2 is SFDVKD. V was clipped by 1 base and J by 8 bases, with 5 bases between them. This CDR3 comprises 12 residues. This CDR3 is CATSDFGDEQFF. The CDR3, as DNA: TGTGCCACCAGTGATTTTGGGGATGAGCAGTTCTTC.

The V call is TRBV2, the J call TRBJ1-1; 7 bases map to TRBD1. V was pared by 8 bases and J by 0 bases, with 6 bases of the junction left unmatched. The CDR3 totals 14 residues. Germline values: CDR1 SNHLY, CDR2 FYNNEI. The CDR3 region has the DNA TGTGCCAGCGTTAGACAGGGCTTGAACACTGAAGCTTTCTTT. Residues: CASVRQGLNTEAFF.

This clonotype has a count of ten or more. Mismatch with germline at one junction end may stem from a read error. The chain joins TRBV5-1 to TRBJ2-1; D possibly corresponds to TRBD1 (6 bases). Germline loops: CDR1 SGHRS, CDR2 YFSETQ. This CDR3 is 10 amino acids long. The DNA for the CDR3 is TGTGCCAGCAGGGGAAATGAGCAGTTCTTC. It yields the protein CASRGNEQFF.

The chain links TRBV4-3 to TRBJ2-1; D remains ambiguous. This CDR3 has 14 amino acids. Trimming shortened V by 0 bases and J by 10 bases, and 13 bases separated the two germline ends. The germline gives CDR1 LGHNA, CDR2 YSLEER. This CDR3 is CASSQDLGSPEQFF. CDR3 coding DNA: TGCGCCAGCAGCCAAGATCTAGGCTCCCCCGAGCAGTTCTTC.

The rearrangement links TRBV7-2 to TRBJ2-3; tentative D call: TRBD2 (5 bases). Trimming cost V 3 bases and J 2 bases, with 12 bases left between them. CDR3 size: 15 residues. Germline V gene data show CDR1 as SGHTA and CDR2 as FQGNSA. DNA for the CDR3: TGTGCCAGCAGCTTTGATGGACTTTACACAGATACGCAGTATTTT. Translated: CASSFDGLYTDTQYF.

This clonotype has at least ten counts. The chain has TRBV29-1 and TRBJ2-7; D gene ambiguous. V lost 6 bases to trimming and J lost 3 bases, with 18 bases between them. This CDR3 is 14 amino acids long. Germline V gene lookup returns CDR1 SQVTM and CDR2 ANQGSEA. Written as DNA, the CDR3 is TGCAGCGTGATAAGACACGGTACCTTCTACGAGCAGTACTTC. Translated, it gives CSVIRHGTFYEQYF.

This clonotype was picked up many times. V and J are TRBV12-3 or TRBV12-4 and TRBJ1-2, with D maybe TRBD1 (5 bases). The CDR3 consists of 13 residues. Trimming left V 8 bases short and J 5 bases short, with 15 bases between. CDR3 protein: CASALRGGYGYTF. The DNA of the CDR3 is TGTGCCAGCGCGCTGAGGGGCGGGTATGGCTACACCTTC.

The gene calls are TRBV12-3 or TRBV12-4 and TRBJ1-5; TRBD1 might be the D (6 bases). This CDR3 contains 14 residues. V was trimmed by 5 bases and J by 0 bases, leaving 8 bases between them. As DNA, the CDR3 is TGTGCCAGCAGTCAACAGGGTAGCAATCAGCCCCAGCATTTT. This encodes CASSQQGSNQPQHF.

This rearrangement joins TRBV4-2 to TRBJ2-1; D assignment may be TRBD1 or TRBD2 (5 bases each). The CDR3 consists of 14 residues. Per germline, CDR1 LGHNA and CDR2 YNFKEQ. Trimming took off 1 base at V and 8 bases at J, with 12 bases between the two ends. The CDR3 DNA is TGTGCCAGCAGCCAAGTTAGGGACGTCCATGAGCAGTTCTTC. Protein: CASSQVRDVHEQFF.

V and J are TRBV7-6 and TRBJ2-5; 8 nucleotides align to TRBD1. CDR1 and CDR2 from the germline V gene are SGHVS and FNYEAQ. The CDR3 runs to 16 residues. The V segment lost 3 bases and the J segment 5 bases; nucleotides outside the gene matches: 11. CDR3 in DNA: TGTGCCAGCAGCTTGGCGATGGCGACAGGGGTGGAGACCCAGTACTTC. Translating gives CASSLAMATGVETQYF.

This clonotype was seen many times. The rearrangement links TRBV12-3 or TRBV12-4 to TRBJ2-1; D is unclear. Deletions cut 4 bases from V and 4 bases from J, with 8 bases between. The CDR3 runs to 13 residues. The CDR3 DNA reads TGTGCCAGCAGTTCGGACGGATACAATGAGCAGTTCTTC. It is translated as CASSSDGYNEQFF.

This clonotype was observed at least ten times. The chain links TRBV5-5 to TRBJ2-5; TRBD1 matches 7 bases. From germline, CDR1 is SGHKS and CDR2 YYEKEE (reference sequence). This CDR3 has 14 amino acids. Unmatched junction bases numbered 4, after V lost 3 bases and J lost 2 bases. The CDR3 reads CASSSGQLQETQYF. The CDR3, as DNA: TGTGCCAGCAGCTCGGGACAGCTTCAAGAGACCCAGTACTTC.

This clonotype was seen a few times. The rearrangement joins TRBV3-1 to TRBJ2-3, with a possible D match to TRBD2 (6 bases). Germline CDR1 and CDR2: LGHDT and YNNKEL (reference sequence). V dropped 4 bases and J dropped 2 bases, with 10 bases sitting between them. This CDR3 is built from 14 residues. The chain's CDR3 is CASSLSGNTDTQYF. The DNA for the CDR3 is TGTGCCAGCAGCCTTAGCGGAAACACAGATACGCAGTATTTT.

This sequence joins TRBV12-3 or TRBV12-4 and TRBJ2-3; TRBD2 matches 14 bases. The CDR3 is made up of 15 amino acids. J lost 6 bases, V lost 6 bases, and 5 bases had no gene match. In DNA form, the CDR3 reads TGTGCCAGCAGGGGGACTAGCGGGAGTGTGGATACGCAGTATTTT. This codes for CASRGTSGSVDTQYF.

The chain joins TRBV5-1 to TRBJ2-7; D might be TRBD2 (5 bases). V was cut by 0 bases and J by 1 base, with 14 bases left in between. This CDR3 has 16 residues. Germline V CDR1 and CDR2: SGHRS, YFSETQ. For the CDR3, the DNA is TGCGCCAGCAGCTTGGGGGCTAGCCTCCCTTCCTACGAGCAGTACTTC. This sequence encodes CASSLGASLPSYEQYF.

The DNA of the CDR3 is TGTGCCAGTCTTCCGGCTAGCGGGACGCACGAGCAGTACTTC. Amino acids: CASLPASGTHEQYF. The chain links TRBV6-1 to TRBJ2-7; 9 bases are shared with TRBD2. This CDR3 is 14 amino acids long. Per the germline V gene, CDR1 is MNHNS and CDR2 is SASEGT. Germline trimming cut 9 bases from V and 5 bases from J; bases unmatched to any gene: 11.

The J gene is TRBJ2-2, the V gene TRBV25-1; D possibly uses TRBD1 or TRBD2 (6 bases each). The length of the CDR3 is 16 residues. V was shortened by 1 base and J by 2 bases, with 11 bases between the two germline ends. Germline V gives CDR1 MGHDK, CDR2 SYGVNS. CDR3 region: CASSELGGINTGELFF. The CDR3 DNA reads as TGTGCCAGCAGTGAATTAGGGGGGATTAACACCGGGGAGCTGTTTTTT.

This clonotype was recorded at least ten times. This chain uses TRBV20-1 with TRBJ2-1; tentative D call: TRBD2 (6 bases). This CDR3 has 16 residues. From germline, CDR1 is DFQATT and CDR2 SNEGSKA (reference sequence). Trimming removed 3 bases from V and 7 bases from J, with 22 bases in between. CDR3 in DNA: TGCAGTGCTAGTAGTAATCTCGGGAGCACCAAGAATGAGCAGTTCTTC. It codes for CSASSNLGSTKNEQFF.

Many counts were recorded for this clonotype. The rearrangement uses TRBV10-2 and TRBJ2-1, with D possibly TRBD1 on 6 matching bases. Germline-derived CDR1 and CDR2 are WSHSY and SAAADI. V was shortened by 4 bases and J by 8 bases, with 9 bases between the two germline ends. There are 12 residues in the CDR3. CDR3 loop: CASSVQGDEQFF. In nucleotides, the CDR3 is TGCGCCAGCAGTGTACAGGGAGATGAGCAGTTCTTC.

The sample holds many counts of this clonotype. CDR3 bases: TGTGCCAGCAGTTTCGGTTCAGTCAGTGAAGCTTTCTTT. This codes for CASSFGSVSEAFF. V usage is TRBV12-3 or TRBV12-4 and J usage is TRBJ1-1; no firm D call. The CDR3 runs to 13 residues. Trimming took 3 bases from V and 7 from J, leaving 12 bases between them.

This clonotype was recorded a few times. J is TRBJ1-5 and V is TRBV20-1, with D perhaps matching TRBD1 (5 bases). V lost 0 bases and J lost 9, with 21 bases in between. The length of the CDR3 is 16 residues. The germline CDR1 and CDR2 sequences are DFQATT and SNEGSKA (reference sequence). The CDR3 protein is CSARDLRSGPQGPQHF. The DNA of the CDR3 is TGCAGTGCTAGAGATCTGAGGTCAGGACCTCAGGGGCCCCAGCATTTT.

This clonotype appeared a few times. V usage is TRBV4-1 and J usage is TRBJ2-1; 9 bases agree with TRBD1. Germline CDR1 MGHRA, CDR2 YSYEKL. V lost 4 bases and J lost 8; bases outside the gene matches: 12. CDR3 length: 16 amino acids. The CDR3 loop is CASSPGTGTSFDEQFF. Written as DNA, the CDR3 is TGCGCCAGCAGCCCCGGGACAGGGACATCTTTCGATGAGCAGTTCTTC.

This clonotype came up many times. CDR3 residues: CSVDGATGELFF. The CDR3 coding sequence is TGCAGCGTCGATGGGGCGACCGGGGAGCTGTTTTTT. The rearrangement joins TRBV29-1 to TRBJ2-2, with D maybe TRBD1 (5 bases). The germline CDR1 and CDR2 sequences are SQVTM and ANQGSEA. The CDR3 length is 12 residues. V was cut by 6 bases and J by 5 bases, with 10 bases left in between.

This chain's CDR3 is CATSREGLAGGLAKNIQYF. The CDR3 DNA sequence: TGTGCCACCAGCAGAGAGGGACTAGCGGGAGGACTAGCCAAAAACATTCAGTACTTC. This chain links TRBV15 with TRBJ2-4; 15 nucleotides agree with TRBD2. The CDR3 is made up of 19 amino acids. V lost 0 bases and J lost 0; bases outside the gene matches: 3. From germline, CDR1 is LNHNV and CDR2 YYDKDF (reference sequence).

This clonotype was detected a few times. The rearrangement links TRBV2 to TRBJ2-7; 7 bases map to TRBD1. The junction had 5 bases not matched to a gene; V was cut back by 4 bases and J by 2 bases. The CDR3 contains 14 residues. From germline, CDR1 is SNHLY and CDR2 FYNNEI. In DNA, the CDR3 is TGTGCCAGCAGTGGGAGACAGGGCCCCTACGAGCAGTACTTC. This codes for CASSGRQGPYEQYF.